This TCR beta chain appears in the sequencing data of a study of neurological immune-mediated disorders (dated by TCRdb to between 2017 and 2020). A note on the overall study: Among the approximately 35 multiple sclerosis patients, relapsing-remitting MS accounted for approximately 30 and secondary progressive MS accounted for 3. Peripheral blood TCR-beta repertoires from HTLV-I-associated myelopathy (HAM/TSP) patients, multiple sclerosis patients and healthy controls were compared by UMI-based sequencing. The roughly 110 TCR-beta libraries covered PBMC samples along with longitudinal samples, technical triplicates, and paired sorted CD4+ and CD8+ T-cell subsets. Of the 60 to 70 subjects in the cohort, around 14 were HAM/TSP patients, about 34 were multiple sclerosis patients, and some 20 were healthy controls. On the study overall, not on this receptor specifically: Expanded clones from different subjects shared no identical CDR3 amino acid sequences, which suggests that TCR-beta repertoires were private in all groups. Repertoires from 18 of 34 MS patients were grouped by phylogenetic analysis into a cluster of related CDR3 sequences, suggesting a possible repertoire-level signature. No clinical or MRI features were associated with the MS cluster, and the authors said that larger cohorts are needed. TCR clonal expansion was highest in HAM/TSP patients and lowest in MS patients, with MS patients falling below even healthy controls.

The V end loses 2 bases and the J end loses 1 base, and a stretch of 9 bases separates them. CDR3 length: 14 amino acids, cysteine to phenylalanine. Solely the CDR3 DNA is kept, with 42 bases framed from the first base. From the germline V gene, CDR1 is SGHTA and CDR2 is FQGNSA. For unsorted PBMC libraries, 2 million PBMCs were used after storage in RNAlater at -80 degrees C until RNA extraction. Multiple sclerosis patients were enrolled in a US clinical protocol under which disease progression was evaluated by magnetic resonance imaging. Peripheral blood underwent Ficoll-Hypaque density gradient centrifugation to isolate PBMCs, which were then cryopreserved in liquid nitrogen. cDNA was synthesized by template-switch 5'RACE using a primer with a 10-nucleotide random unique molecular identifier that tagged each TCR transcript. Every sequencing run covered 15-18 subjects and yielded more than 170 million TCR-beta sequences. The RNeasy kit was used to extract total RNA. The KAPA Real-time Library Amplification kit was used to amplify TCR-beta VDJ regions with primers for the TCR constant region and the 5'RACE anchor. A first PCR added sample indexes and Illumina adaptors, after which a second PCR increased the library yield. After Ampure bead purification, the roughly 650 bp TCR product was size-selected on a 2% E-gel SizeSelection system. Before pooling, library quality was assessed on a Bioanalyzer, concentration was determined with Qubit, and library quantification was performed with the Kapa Library Quantification kit. Libraries were sequenced paired-end 2 x 150 bp on an Illumina HiSeq 2500. To increase sequence diversity, roughly 24-31% phiX was spiked into each library pool. The original methods were these. The quality-filtered reads were processed with the UMI-based MiGEC pipeline, whose error correction step removed more than 80% of the raw TCR sequences. IMGT germline references were used for aligning VDJ genes, and each clonotype was defined as a unique CDR3 amino acid sequence together with its V-J genes. Clonal expansion, Shannon diversity and CDR3 relatedness were evaluated with VDJtools (CalcPairwiseDistances, ClusterSamples), while phylogenetic trees were built in CLCbio workbench. Using coefficient-of-variation modelling across technical triplicates, the study counted a clone as expanded if it had at least 8 unique UMIs. TCRdb passed the public sequencing reads through fastp at Q25 and MiXCR, retaining productive beta sequences. Every entry covers one CDR3 protein and lists the most common genes and DNA from its rows. TCRdb assigned the V and J calls; the authors' analysis was not used. This sample comprises tens of thousands of distinct CDR3 sequences, less than 2.5% of them detected only once. Approximately 3% of the sample is in the top ten clones.

This clonotype was counted at least ten times. Its recognized antigen is unknown. No base quality information exists; no much larger clone differs at one position. The receptor chain draws on TRBV7-2 and TRBJ2-7; the D gene is not confidently resolved. The sequenced material came from PBMCs. The clonotype was recovered from a man in his fifties or sixties with multiple sclerosis. For the CDR3, the sequence is CASSLTATSYEQYF. The DNA sequence reads TGTGCCAGCAGCTTAACAGCGACTTCCTACGAGCAGTACTTC.